This T cell receptor (beta chain) was profiled in a study of shared clonotypes between healthy human individuals. Trimming took 6 bases from V and 0 from J, leaving 18 bases between them. Per the germline V gene, CDR1 is LNHDA and CDR2 is SQIVND (reference sequence). CDR3 length equals 16 residues. Genomic DNA belonging to each subset was distributed in equal measure over several immunoSEQ plates. Some clones are missing from TCRdb's copy, which holds only in-frame ones; the method was immunoSEQ multiplex PCR. The table lists approximately 640,000 clones, 80% to 95% of them singletons. The clonotype originates from a man in his late teens or twenties in good health. Some clones in this sample may be carry-over from other donors' samples. The chain combines TRBV19 with TRBJ2-7; the D is unclear. Sequencing input: memory CD8+ T cells from PBMCs. The sample's subset: CD45RO+ cells pooled with CCR7-negative TemRA cells. The CDR3: CASSANGRLFSYEQYF. CDR3 sequence (DNA): TGTGCCAGTAGCGCTAATGGACGGCTCTTCTCCTACGAGCAGTACTTC.